This T cell receptor (beta chain) was recorded in a study of T-cell reconstitution after alpha-beta-depleted transplantation in children. Whole-study findings and limits: There were reportedly several hundred expanded graft clones from which alpha-beta T cells came about two months after transplant. One year after transplant, T-cell counts and diversity came mostly from newly produced T cells. The origin of high day-60 TCRbeta diversity in some patients lay in surviving recipient T cells and thymic progenitors.

The TCRbeta library incorporated unique molecular identifiers. TCRdb ran MiXCR on the PCR reads and lists one entry per CDR3 protein. The repertoire holds 110,000 or so distinct CDR3 sequences, with approximately 6.9% as singletons. Many counts were recorded for this clonotype. Its cognate antigen is unknown. CDR3 length: 14 residues. Germline loops: CDR1 SGHAT, CDR2 FQNNGV. Deletions cut 5 bases from V and 2 bases from J, with 13 bases between. The sequence was obtained from a male patient aged 2-10 years who had a stem cell transplant for acute lymphoblastic leukemia, so the T cells may come from the graft donor. The chain uses TRBV11-2 and TRBJ2-7; no reliable D call. The source material was PBMCs, mostly from graft donor cells, sampled 360 days after TCRalphabeta/CD19-depleted stem cell transplant. CDR3 sequence: CASSPVIKPYEQYF. Here the CDR3 DNA reads TGTGCCAGCAGCCCAGTTATTAAACCCTACGAGCAGTACTTC.